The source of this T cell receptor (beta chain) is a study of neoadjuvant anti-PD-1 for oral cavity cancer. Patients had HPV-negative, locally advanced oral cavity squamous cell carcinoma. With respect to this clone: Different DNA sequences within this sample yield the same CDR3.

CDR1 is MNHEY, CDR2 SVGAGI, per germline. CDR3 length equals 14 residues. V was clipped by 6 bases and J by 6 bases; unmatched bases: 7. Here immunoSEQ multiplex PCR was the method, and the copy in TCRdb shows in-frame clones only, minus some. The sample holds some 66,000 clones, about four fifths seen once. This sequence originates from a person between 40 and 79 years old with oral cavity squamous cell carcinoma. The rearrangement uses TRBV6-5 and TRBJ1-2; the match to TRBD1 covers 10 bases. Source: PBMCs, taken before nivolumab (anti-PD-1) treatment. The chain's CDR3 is CASRPPGQGNGYTF. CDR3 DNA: TGTGCCAGCAGGCCCCCGGGACAGGGGAATGGCTACACCTTC.